The rows below give T cell receptor beta chains drawn from one sample of a study of post-analysis software for immune sequencing data. TCRdb re-derived calls from the PCR reads in MiXCR, one entry per CDR3 protein. This repertoire shows under 200,000 distinct CDR3 sequences, roughly 30% found once; its top ten account for 3% to 4%. Input material: blood. Source of these receptors: a girl aged 2 to 17 with multiple sclerosis. Both conserved end residues are part of each CDR3. The D gene is left open where the match is weak. Rows may omit the clone size; those that give it use once, few, many or a size class.

cdr3_length: 14; j_call: TRBJ2-5; d_call: TRBD2; v_call: TRBV5-1; clone_size: many; cdr3_aa: CASSLDAGGETQYF; cdr3_nt: TGCGCCAGCAGCTTGGACGCGGGGGGAGAGACCCAGTACTTC
cdr3_length: 14; j_call: TRBJ1-2; d_call: TRBD1; v_call: TRBV12-3/TRBV12-4; clone_size: many; cdr3_aa: CASSRSGTVDGYTF; cdr3_nt: TGTGCCAGCAGCCGCTCCGGGACAGTGGACGGCTACACCTTC
cdr3_length: 16; j_call: TRBJ2-5; d_call: TRBD1; v_call: TRBV6-1; clone_size: NA; cdr3_aa: CASSEGLRQGQETQYF; cdr3_nt: TGTGCCAGCAGTGAGGGGTTACGACAGGGACAAGAGACCCAGTACTTC
cdr3_length: 15; j_call: TRBJ1-2; d_call: NA; v_call: TRBV7-2; clone_size: NA; cdr3_aa: CASSLGEKGLHGYTF; cdr3_nt: TGTGCCAGCAGCTTAGGGGAGAAGGGGTTACATGGCTACACCTTC
cdr3_length: 12; j_call: TRBJ2-1; d_call: NA; v_call: TRBV29-1; clone_size: many; cdr3_aa: CSAGETYNEQFF; cdr3_nt: TGCAGCGCAGGGGAAACCTACAATGAGCAGTTCTTC
cdr3_length: 12; j_call: TRBJ2-7; d_call: NA; v_call: TRBV20-1; clone_size: few; cdr3_aa: CSAPRTVDEQYF; cdr3_nt: TGCAGTGCCCCGAGGACTGTGGACGAGCAGTACTTC
cdr3_length: 17; j_call: TRBJ1-3; d_call: TRBD1; v_call: TRBV28; clone_size: NA; cdr3_aa: CASSPGQGPSSGNTIYF; cdr3_nt: TGTGCCAGCAGTCCAGGACAGGGACCGAGCTCTGGAAACACCATATATTTT
cdr3_length: 14; j_call: TRBJ2-7; d_call: TRBD1; v_call: TRBV20-1; clone_size: many; cdr3_aa: CSARDPQGPYEQYF; cdr3_nt: TGCAGTGCTAGAGATCCACAGGGGCCCTACGAGCAGTACTTC
cdr3_length: 14; j_call: TRBJ2-1; d_call: NA; v_call: TRBV5-1; clone_size: many; cdr3_aa: CASSLELVNGEQFF; cdr3_nt: TGCGCCAGCAGCTTGGAACTGGTGAATGGTGAGCAGTTCTTC
cdr3_length: 11; j_call: TRBJ2-1; d_call: NA; v_call: TRBV20-1; clone_size: NA; cdr3_aa: CGAEWGNEQFF; cdr3_nt: TGCGGTGCTGAGTGGGGCAATGAGCAGTTCTTC
cdr3_length: 15; j_call: TRBJ1-6; d_call: NA; v_call: TRBV6-2/TRBV6-3; clone_size: NA; cdr3_aa: CASSRTGKNRSPLHF; cdr3_nt: TGTGCCAGCAGCCGCACGGGGAAGAATCGTTCACCCCTCCACTTT
cdr3_length: 17; j_call: TRBJ1-4; d_call: NA; v_call: TRBV9; clone_size: NA; cdr3_aa: CASTRNGGRSTNEKLFF; cdr3_nt: TGTGCCAGCACCCGCAATGGAGGGCGTTCAACTAATGAAAAACTGTTTTTT
cdr3_length: 16; j_call: TRBJ1-3; d_call: NA; v_call: TRBV28; clone_size: NA; cdr3_aa: CASTLRWRGAGNTIYF; cdr3_nt: TGTGCCAGCACTCTGCGGTGGAGAGGGGCTGGAAACACCATATATTTT
cdr3_length: 15; j_call: TRBJ2-1; d_call: TRBD2; v_call: TRBV11-2; clone_size: few; cdr3_aa: CASSFGVAGGSEQFF; cdr3_nt: TGTGCCAGCAGCTTCGGGGTAGCGGGAGGCAGTGAGCAGTTCTTC
cdr3_length: 14; j_call: TRBJ1-1; d_call: NA; v_call: TRBV5-1; clone_size: NA; cdr3_aa: CASRQMTEQHEAFF; cdr3_nt: TGCGCCAGCAGACAAATGACAGAGCAACATGAAGCTTTCTTT
cdr3_length: 17; j_call: TRBJ1-2; d_call: NA; v_call: TRBV3-1; clone_size: many; cdr3_aa: CASSQEGRRIPNYGYTF; cdr3_nt: TGTGCCAGCAGCCAAGAGGGCCGGCGGATACCTAACTATGGCTACACCTTC
cdr3_length: 12; j_call: TRBJ2-3; d_call: NA; v_call: TRBV9; clone_size: many; cdr3_aa: CASSGSEGTQYF; cdr3_nt: TGTGCCAGCAGCGGATCGGAGGGTACGCAGTATTTT
cdr3_length: 17; j_call: TRBJ2-7; d_call: TRBD2; v_call: TRBV4-1; clone_size: many; cdr3_aa: CASSQGVGTSGVAEQYF; cdr3_nt: TGCGCCAGCAGCCAAGGAGTTGGTACTAGCGGGGTCGCCGAGCAGTACTTC
cdr3_length: 14; j_call: TRBJ2-5; d_call: TRBD2; v_call: TRBV29-1; clone_size: many; cdr3_aa: CSSTGTSGTGTQYF; cdr3_nt: TGCAGCTCGACCGGGACTAGCGGCACGGGGACCCAGTACTTC
cdr3_length: 15; j_call: TRBJ1-1; d_call: NA; v_call: TRBV3-1; clone_size: NA; cdr3_aa: CASSRLTASNTEAFF; cdr3_nt: TGTGCCAGCAGCCGCCTGACAGCGTCGAACACTGAAGCTTTCTTT
cdr3_length: 12; j_call: TRBJ2-5; d_call: NA; v_call: TRBV14; clone_size: many; cdr3_aa: CASSPTRETQYF; cdr3_nt: TGTGCCAGCAGCCCGACGCGGGAGACCCAGTACTTC
cdr3_length: 17; j_call: TRBJ2-5; d_call: TRBD1; v_call: TRBV28; clone_size: few; cdr3_aa: CASSLAGGAVIQETQYF; cdr3_nt: TGTGCCAGCAGTTTAGCAGGGGGCGCGGTGATCCAAGAGACCCAGTACTTC
cdr3_length: 14; j_call: TRBJ1-4; d_call: TRBD1; v_call: TRBV7-3; clone_size: NA; cdr3_aa: CASSFRGPPEKLFF; cdr3_nt: TGTGCCAGCAGCTTTAGGGGGCCTCCGGAAAAACTGTTTTTT
cdr3_length: 14; j_call: TRBJ2-5; d_call: NA; v_call: TRBV12-3/TRBV12-4; clone_size: few; cdr3_aa: CASSLRRRDNGQYF; cdr3_nt: TGTGCCAGCAGCCTCCGGCGCAGGGACAACGGGCAGTACTTC
cdr3_length: 14; j_call: TRBJ2-2; d_call: NA; v_call: TRBV5-1; clone_size: NA; cdr3_aa: CASSYGRETGELFF; cdr3_nt: TGCGCCAGCAGCTATGGACGTGAAACCGGGGAGCTGTTTTTT
cdr3_length: 16; j_call: TRBJ2-6; d_call: NA; v_call: TRBV14; clone_size: few; cdr3_aa: CASADRKLSGANVLTF; cdr3_nt: TGTGCCAGCGCGGACAGAAAATTGTCTGGGGCCAACGTCCTGACTTTC
cdr3_length: 15; j_call: TRBJ2-1; d_call: NA; v_call: TRBV6-4; clone_size: medium-sized; cdr3_aa: CASSDKSGSYNEQFF; cdr3_nt: TGTGCCAGCAGTGACAAATCGGGGTCTTACAATGAGCAGTTCTTC
cdr3_length: 14; j_call: TRBJ1-4; d_call: TRBD1; v_call: TRBV6-5; clone_size: NA; cdr3_aa: CASSRDRVYEKLFF; cdr3_nt: TGTGCCAGCAGTCGGGACAGGGTGTATGAAAAACTGTTTTTT
cdr3_length: 17; j_call: TRBJ1-1; d_call: NA; v_call: TRBV12-3/TRBV12-4; clone_size: NA; cdr3_aa: CASSPTDRGVGNTEAFF; cdr3_nt: TGTGCCAGCAGTCCTACAGATCGTGGGGTGGGGAACACTGAAGCTTTCTTT
cdr3_length: 16; j_call: TRBJ2-3; d_call: TRBD2; v_call: TRBV15; clone_size: NA; cdr3_aa: CASGGLAGRGMDTQYF; cdr3_nt: TGTGCCTCTGGAGGACTAGCGGGCCGGGGGATGGATACGCAGTATTTT
cdr3_length: 15; j_call: TRBJ1-2; d_call: NA; v_call: TRBV18; clone_size: NA; cdr3_aa: CASSPRTLEAYGYTF; cdr3_nt: TGTGCCAGCTCACCACGTACCTTAGAGGCCTATGGCTACACCTTC
cdr3_length: 14; j_call: TRBJ1-1; d_call: NA; v_call: TRBV20-1; clone_size: few; cdr3_aa: CSARDDRHPSEAFF; cdr3_nt: TGCAGTGCTAGAGATGACCGCCACCCCTCTGAAGCTTTCTTT
cdr3_length: 16; j_call: TRBJ2-7; d_call: NA; v_call: TRBV27; clone_size: many; cdr3_aa: CASSLDRDSASYEQYF; cdr3_nt: TGTGCCAGCAGTTTAGATCGGGATTCCGCCTCCTACGAGCAGTACTTC
cdr3_length: 16; j_call: TRBJ2-1; d_call: TRBD2; v_call: TRBV3-1; clone_size: many; cdr3_aa: CASSQRAGGLSLEQFF; cdr3_nt: TGTGCCAGCAGCCAGAGAGCGGGAGGGCTTAGTCTTGAGCAGTTCTTC
cdr3_length: 15; j_call: TRBJ2-1; d_call: TRBD1; v_call: TRBV5-1; clone_size: few; cdr3_aa: CASSFGDRGPDEQFF; cdr3_nt: TGCGCCAGCAGCTTCGGAGACAGGGGGCCCGATGAGCAGTTCTTC
cdr3_length: 17; j_call: TRBJ2-1; d_call: NA; v_call: TRBV5-1; clone_size: many; cdr3_aa: CASSLVVGVPTYNEQFF; cdr3_nt: TGCGCCAGCAGCTTGGTGGTCGGCGTCCCGACCTACAATGAGCAGTTCTTC
cdr3_length: 15; j_call: TRBJ2-7; d_call: NA; v_call: TRBV3-1; clone_size: NA; cdr3_aa: CASSQGRSPTYEQYF; cdr3_nt: TGTGCCAGCAGCCAAGGACGGAGTCCTACCTACGAGCAGTACTTC
cdr3_length: 10; j_call: TRBJ2-5; d_call: TRBD2; v_call: TRBV28; clone_size: NA; cdr3_aa: CASGRGTQYF; cdr3_nt: TGTGCCAGCGGGAGGGGGACCCAGTACTTC
cdr3_length: 14; j_call: TRBJ1-5; d_call: NA; v_call: TRBV12-3/TRBV12-4; clone_size: NA; cdr3_aa: CASSFQGHNQPQHF; cdr3_nt: TGTGCCAGCAGTTTTCAGGGGCACAATCAGCCCCAGCATTTT
cdr3_length: 15; j_call: TRBJ2-1; d_call: TRBD1; v_call: TRBV28; clone_size: many; cdr3_aa: CASSVGTGAQNEQFF; cdr3_nt: TGTGCCAGCAGCGTTGGGACAGGGGCCCAGAATGAGCAGTTCTTC